Described below is a single T cell receptor (beta chain) sequence and its context. This sample was taken from a study of blood T cell repertoires in COVID-19. Background on the study: Acute and convalescent COVID-19 samples came from the United States, Italy and Spain. T cells, B-cell-depleted T cells, or PBMCs provided the cDNA or gDNA that served as material.

The length of the CDR3 is 14 residues. Germline CDR1 SNHLY, CDR2 FYNNEI. V was trimmed by 8 bases and J by 5 bases, leaving 18 bases between them. Authors' methods: By means of reference gene primer amplification, nucleated cell counts were estimated. Here immunoSEQ multiplex PCR was the method, and the copy in TCRdb shows in-frame clones only, minus some. Clonal size and the V and J genes are those of that table, whereas D and trimming came from the DNA. The table has around 95,000 clones, just under 85% seen once. The sequence was obtained from a man in his forties or fifties with active or convalescent COVID-19. The sequenced sample was peripheral blood. The gene calls are TRBV2 and TRBJ2-5; D is possibly TRBD2 (5 bases). The CDR3 DNA sequence: TGTGCCAGCGACGACGGGGTGGTGGAGGAGACCCAGTACTTC. Protein sequence: CASDDGVVEETQYF. Together with reference TRBV2 and TRBJ2-5, the CDR3 gives the full variable domain: EPEVTQTPSHQVTQMGQEVILRCVPISNHLYFYWYRQILGQKVEFLVSFYNNEISEKSEIFDDQFSVERPDGSNFTLKIRSTKLEDSAMYFCASDDGVVEETQYFGPGTRLLVL.